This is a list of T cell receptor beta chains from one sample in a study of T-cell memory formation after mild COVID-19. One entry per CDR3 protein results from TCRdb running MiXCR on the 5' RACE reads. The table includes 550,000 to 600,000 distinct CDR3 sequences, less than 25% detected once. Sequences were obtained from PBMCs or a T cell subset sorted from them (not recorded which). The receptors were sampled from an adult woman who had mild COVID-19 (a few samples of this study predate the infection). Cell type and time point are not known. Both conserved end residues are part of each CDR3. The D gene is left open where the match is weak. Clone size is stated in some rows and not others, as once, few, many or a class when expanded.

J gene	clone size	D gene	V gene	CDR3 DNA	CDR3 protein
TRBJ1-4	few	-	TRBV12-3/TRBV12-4	TGTGCCAGCAGCGACAGAACTAATGAAAAACTGTTTTTT	CASSDRTNEKLFF
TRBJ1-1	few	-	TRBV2	TGTGCCAGCAGAGTCGGAGTCGGCACTGAAGCTTTCTTT	CASRVGVGTEAFF
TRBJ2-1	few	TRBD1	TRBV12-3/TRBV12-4	TGTGCCAGCAGTTTTTGGGTTGGGGACAGGGGTGGCAATGAGCAGTTCTTC	CASSFWVGDRGGNEQFF
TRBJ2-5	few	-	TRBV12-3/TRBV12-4	TGTGCCAGCAGTCCCGACGGGCTCGGGGAGACCCAGTACTTC	CASSPDGLGETQYF
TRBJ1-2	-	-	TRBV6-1	TGTGCCAGCAGTGAAGCGGGGGCATGGTATGGCTACACCTTC	CASSEAGAWYGYTF
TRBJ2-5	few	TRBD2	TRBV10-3	TGTGCCATCAGTGCGGGGGGGACCAATCAAGAGACCCAGTACTTC	CAISAGGTNQETQYF
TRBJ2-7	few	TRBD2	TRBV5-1	TGCGCCAGCAGCTTGGGACTAGCGGGGGGGATCGACGAGCAGTACTTC	CASSLGLAGGIDEQYF
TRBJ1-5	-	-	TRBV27	TGTGCCAGCAAAGCGTGGGGGCAGCCCCAGCATTTT	CASKAWGQPQHF
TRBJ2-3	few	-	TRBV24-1	TGTGCCACCAGATTAAGTGGACGCTCCACAGATACGCAGTATTTT	CATRLSGRSTDTQYF
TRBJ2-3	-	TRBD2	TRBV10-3	TGTGCCATCAGAGACCTGACTAGCGGGAGAAGCACAGATACGCAGTATTTT	CAIRDLTSGRSTDTQYF
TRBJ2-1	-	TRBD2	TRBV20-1	TGCAGTGCCACGCCGGCGACTAGCGGTTACAATGAGCAGTTCTTC	CSATPATSGYNEQFF